What follows is one TCR beta chain and its context. Measured with immunoSEQ multiplex PCR; TCRdb has only the in-frame clones, and not every one. The table includes 250,000 to 400,000 clones, 90% detected once. Trimming took 3 bases from V and 3 from J, leaving 15 bases between them. Looked up from germline, CDR1 is MNHNS and CDR2 is SASEGT. The CDR3 covers 16 residues. The data were obtained in a study of blood T cell repertoires in COVID-19. In terms of age and location, participants ranged from about 18 to 90 years and lived in approximately 24 US areas. The sequence was obtained from a man aged 55 to 70 who had recovered from COVID-19. The J gene is TRBJ1-5, the V gene TRBV6-1; maybe TRBD1 (5 bases). The material sequenced was PBMCs or T cells enriched from blood (not recorded which). CDR3 residues: CASSDRVTLNNQPQHF. CDR3 in DNA: TGTGCCAGCAGTGACAGGGTAACGCTTAACAATCAGCCCCAGCATTTT.